The clone carrying this T cell receptor (beta chain) was observed many times. CDR3 length equals 14 residues. This sample was taken from a study of blood T cell repertoires in COVID-19. Original processing methods: Nucleated cell counts were estimated from reference gene primer amplification. Only in-frame clones appear in the TCRdb table, and some are missing; sequencing was by immunoSEQ multiplex PCR. V, J and clone size are those of that table, while D and trimming were read from the DNA. This sample yields 250,000 to 300,000 clones, of which about 86% are seen a single time; approximately 4% belongs to the top ten.

This chain links TRBV1 with TRBJ1-3; TRBD1, as called in the table, went unchecked against the DNA. TRBV1 is deemed a pseudogene. The sequencing input was peripheral blood. The sequence came from a man aged 18 to 29 with active or convalescent COVID-19. The CDR3 DNA reads TGCACCAGCAGCCGGCAGGGAAAAGGAAACACCATATATTTT. Translated, it gives CTSSRQGKGNTIYF.